This TCR beta chain was documented in a study of blood T cells in healthy people across ages. This CDR3 is 13 amino acids long. The germline V gene has CDR1 MNHEY and CDR2 SVGAGI. The ends were cut back, 6 bases at V and 6 bases at J, with 15 bases in the middle. Next came a second PCR, run for about 6 to 12 cycles, which used a sample-barcoded 5' primer along with a J-beta primer mix. TCRdb ran MiXCR on the 5' RACE reads and lists one entry per CDR3 protein. The data contain roughly 2 million distinct CDR3 sequences, just under 50% of them singletons. The V gene is TRBV6-5, the J gene TRBJ2-7; weak D call: TRBD2 (5 bases). This receptor was taken from a woman aged 40 to 50 in good health. The specimen was blood. CDR3 sequence reads: CASRERFAGEQYF. The CDR3, as DNA: TGTGCCAGCAGAGAGAGATTCGCGGGCGAGCAGTACTTC.